Sequencing of this TCR beta chain was carried out in a study of blood T cells in healthy people across ages. Study-level points and caveats: More naive CD4+ cells and higher diversity marked long-lived donors relative to aged donors. Expanded clonotype changes were possibly confounded by unknown donor CMV status.

This CDR3 region has 13 residues. In germline, CDR1 is SGHRS, CDR2 YFSETQ. V was clipped by 4 bases and J by 3 bases; unmatched bases: 3. A second PCR, run for roughly 6 to 11 cycles, used a sample-barcoded 5' primer plus a J-beta primer mix. TCRdb passed the 5' RACE reads through MiXCR, listing each CDR3 protein once. The sample has over 300,000 distinct CDR3 sequences; roughly half are singletons. A word on this clonotype: Its antigen is currently unknown.

This chain links TRBV5-1 with TRBJ2-5, with 7 bases matching TRBD1. The sequencing sample was made of blood. The source is a man between 60 and 75 years old in good health. CDR3 bases: TGCGCCAGCAGCGCCGGGACAGAAGAGACCCAGTACTTC. As protein: CASSAGTEETQYF.